These 21 T cell receptor beta chains were sequenced from one sample in a study of neoadjuvant anti-PD-1 for oral cavity cancer. Some clones are missing from TCRdb's copy, which holds only in-frame ones; the method was immunoSEQ multiplex PCR. The sample lists around 81,000 clones; approximately 84% were seen once. The sample here was PBMCs, taken before nivolumab (anti-PD-1) treatment. These receptors were collected from a person aged 35-79 years with oral cavity squamous cell carcinoma.

This clone was detected only a few times. The V and J genes are TRBV2 and TRBJ1-2; D possibly corresponds to TRBD1 (6 bases). The V gene lost 1 base and the J gene lost 7 bases, with 10 bases spanning the gap. The germline V gene has CDR1 SNHLY and CDR2 FYNNEI. This CDR3 is built from 13 residues. The CDR3 reads CASSEDRVSGYTF. In DNA, the CDR3 is TGTGCCAGCAGTGAAGACAGGGTCTCTGGCTACACCTTC.

The chain combines TRBV5-1 with TRBJ2-1; D ambiguous. This CDR3 region has 12 residues. V was pared by 5 bases and J by 14 bases, with 17 bases between. CDR1 is SGHRS and CDR2 is YFSETQ in the germline V gene. The DNA of the CDR3 is TGCGCCAGCAGTGACGTCAGGACCAACAAGTTCTTC. Protein: CASSDVRTNKFF.

The chain's CDR3 is CASSLQGRPYNEQFF. Here the CDR3 DNA reads TGTGCCAGCAGTTTACAGGGGAGGCCCTACAATGAGCAGTTCTTC. The V gene is TRBV6-5, the J gene TRBJ2-1; tentatively, D is TRBD1 (7 bases). Germline values: CDR1 MNHEY, CDR2 SVGAGI. Trimming shortened V by 4 bases and J by 2 bases, and 12 bases separated the two germline ends. The CDR3 loop spans 15 amino acids.

The chain has TRBV10-1 and TRBJ1-2; 7 bases fit TRBD1. CDR1 is WNHNN, CDR2 SYGVQD, per germline (reference sequence). V shed 0 bases and J 6 bases; nucleotides not matched to a gene: 4. CDR3 length: 14 amino acids. The CDR3 spells CASSESDRENGYTF. For the CDR3, the DNA is TGCGCCAGCAGTGAGTCCGACAGGGAGAATGGCTACACCTTC.

CDR3 DNA: TGTGCCAGCAGTTACTCGACAGCTAGGGACTACGAGCAGTACTTC. It translates to CASSYSTARDYEQYF. V gene TRBV6-5 combines with J gene TRBJ2-7; a weak D match, TRBD1 (5 bases). The germline V gene encodes CDR1 MNHEY and CDR2 SVGAGI. The CDR3 covers 15 residues. The germline V and J ends were trimmed by 0 bases and 3 bases, with 12 bases remaining between them.

V gene TRBV5-1 combines with J gene TRBJ2-3, with a weak D call TRBD2 (5 bases). Trimming left V 4 bases short and J 8 bases short, with 23 bases between. This CDR3 contains 16 residues. Germline CDR1 reads SGHRS; CDR2 reads YFSETQ. The CDR3 region has the DNA TGCGCCAGCAGCATGGACTTACAGCGCCGTTATAGTACGCAGTATTTT. This translates into CASSMDLQRRYSTQYF. The variable domain in full, completed from reference TRBV5-1 and TRBJ2-3, reads KAGVTQTPRYLIKTRGQQVTLSCSPISGHRSVSWYQQTPGQGLQFLFEYFSETQRNKGNFPGRFSGRQFSNSRSEMNVSTLELGDSALYLCASSMDLQRRYSTQYFGPGTRLTVL.

V usage is TRBV11-2 and J usage is TRBJ2-1, with 8 positions matching TRBD2. V shed 3 bases, J shed 5 bases, and the junction held 6 bases outside the gene matches. Germline-derived CDR1 and CDR2 are SGHAT and FQNNGV. The CDR3 loop spans 15 amino acids. This chain's CDR3 is CASSFAGGLNNEQFF. The CDR3 DNA reads as TGTGCCAGCAGCTTTGCGGGAGGCCTCAACAATGAGCAGTTCTTC.

This chain joins TRBV20-1 and TRBJ2-5; D unresolved. Trimming took 7 bases from V and 1 from J, leaving 7 bases between them. This CDR3 is built from 11 residues. Germline V CDR1 and CDR2: DFQATT, SNEGSKA (reference sequence). The CDR3 is CSETPQETQYF. CDR3 DNA sequence: TGCAGTGAGACGCCCCAAGAGACCCAGTACTTC.

The chain carries TRBV6-5 and TRBJ1-2; D is uncertain. This CDR3 has 12 residues. Trimming stripped 6 bases from V and 7 bases from J, with 12 bases between. The germline V gene encodes CDR1 MNHEY and CDR2 SVGAGI. The CDR3, as DNA: TGTGCCAGCAGACCTACGAGGGCTGGCTACACCTTC. It specifies CASRPTRAGYTF.

This clone has a count of ten or more. The rearrangement uses TRBV6-6 and TRBJ2-3; D is ambiguous. Trimming cost V 7 bases and J 3 bases, with 11 bases left between them. The CDR3 covers 13 residues. CDR1 MNHNY and CDR2 SVGAGI come from the germline V gene (reference sequence). CDR3 sequence: CASTPSVTDTQYF. CDR3 sequence (DNA): TGTGCCAGCACCCCTAGTGTGACAGATACGCAGTATTTT.

The chain uses TRBV5-4 and TRBJ2-7; 8 positions agree with TRBD2. CDR1 and CDR2 (germline): SGHNT, YYREEE (reference sequence). The CDR3 loop spans 14 amino acids. The J segment lost 6 bases and the V segment lost 0 bases, leaving 5 bases of the junction unmatched. In DNA form, the CDR3 reads TGTGCCAGCAGCTTGGGTAGCGGGGTTGGCGAGCAGTACTTC. This translates into CASSLGSGVGEQYF.

The chain employs TRBV28 and TRBJ2-7; maybe TRBD2 (6 bases). Per germline, CDR1 MDHEN and CDR2 SYDVKM. This CDR3 has 14 residues. V dropped 1 base and J dropped 6 bases, with 13 bases sitting between them. The CDR3 spells CASSLLREFTEQYF. The CDR3 DNA reads TGTGCCAGCAGTTTATTACGGGAGTTCACCGAGCAGTACTTC.

The chain has TRBV30 and TRBJ2-1, with 7 bases lining up with TRBD2. Trimming cost V 8 bases and J 4 bases; bases outside gene matches: 11. This CDR3 region has 14 residues. CDR1 GTSNPN and CDR2 SVGIG come from the germline V gene (reference sequence). The CDR3 region has the DNA TGTGCCAACTCCGGTGCGGGAGTTTACAATGAGCAGTTCTTC. Protein: CANSGAGVYNEQFF.

The chain carries TRBV14 and TRBJ2-2, with no clear D. Germline assignment: CDR1 SGHDN and CDR2 FVKESK. The CDR3 is 13 residues long. V lost 6 bases to trimming and J lost 6 bases, with 11 bases between them. The CDR3 loop reads CASSLTNSGELFF. The DNA of the CDR3 is TGTGCCAGCAGTCTCACAAATTCCGGGGAGCTGTTTTTT.

The chain joins TRBV7-2 to TRBJ2-7; TRBD2 aligns across 8 bases. Germline lookup yields CDR1 SGHTA and CDR2 FQGNSA. The CDR3 extends over 18 amino acids. The junction had 11 bases not matched to a gene; V was cut back by 1 base and J by 0 bases. CDR3 in amino acids: CASSLVGVLAVSSYEQYF. The CDR3 region has the DNA TGTGCCAGCAGCTTAGTAGGGGTACTAGCGGTAAGCTCCTACGAGCAGTACTTC.

The genes are TRBV25-1 and TRBJ2-1; perhaps TRBD2 as D (6 bases). The V gene lost 5 bases and the J gene lost 5 bases, with 19 bases spanning the gap. Germline CDR1 reads MGHDK; CDR2 reads SYGVNS. The CDR3 sequence is 16 residues long. DNA for the CDR3: TGTGCCAGCAGTTCATTTCTAGGTGGCGGGAACAATGAGCAGTTCTTC. Encoded protein: CASSSFLGGGNNEQFF.

The chain couples TRBV5-4 to TRBJ2-1, with TRBD2 matching 7 bases. This CDR3 is built from 15 residues. V dropped 2 bases and J dropped 5; count of bases not matched to a gene: 7. CDR1 is SGHNT, CDR2 YYREEE, per germline (reference sequence). The CDR3 region has the DNA TGTGCCAGCAGCTTCGATAGCGGGTATAACAATGAGCAGTTCTTC. It is translated as CASSFDSGYNNEQFF.

This sequence joins TRBV7-9 and TRBJ2-5, with D hard to call. The CDR3 sequence is 13 residues long. Between the trimmed V and J ends, which lost 5 bases and 5 bases, there was a span of 12 bases. Looked up from germline, CDR1 is SEHNR and CDR2 is FQNEAQ (reference sequence). The CDR3 reads CASSVGYFETQYF. The CDR3 DNA follows: TGTGCCAGCAGCGTCGGGTACTTCGAGACCCAGTACTTC.

V gene TRBV30 combines with J gene TRBJ1-1; 7 bases match TRBD1. V dropped 8 bases and J dropped 7; count of bases not matched to a gene: 19. Germline V gives CDR1 GTSNPN, CDR2 SVGIG (reference sequence). The CDR3 has 15 residues. The CDR3 coding sequence is TGTGCCCACAGAACACCAAACAGGGGTATAGGTGAAGCTTTCTTT. Its translation is CAHRTPNRGIGEAFF.

This chain links TRBV2 with TRBJ2-7; 8 nucleotides line up with TRBD2. V trimming: 6 bases; J trimming: 2 bases; junction bases outside the gene matches: 12. Germline lookup yields CDR1 SNHLY and CDR2 FYNNEI. CDR3 length: 16 residues. CDR3 nucleotide sequence: TGTGCCAGCAGCGCCGACCTAGCGGGTGGAACCTACGAGCAGTACTTC. This encodes CASSADLAGGTYEQYF.

V is TRBV14 and J is TRBJ1-1; no reliable D call. V dropped 1 base and J dropped 10 bases, with 10 bases sitting between them. The germline CDR1 and CDR2 sequences are SGHDN and FVKESK. The CDR3 has 12 residues. CDR3 in amino acids: CASSQGRAGAFF. The CDR3 DNA reads TGTGCCAGCAGCCAAGGACGGGCTGGAGCTTTCTTT.